This TCR beta chain derives from a study of CD8 T cells in ankylosing spondylitis. Regarding the study as a whole: Blood from ankylosing spondylitis patients appeared to carry a characteristic roughly 8-variant TCR beta motif. Within matched ankylosing spondylitis synovial fluid, disease-linked clones were reportedly significantly enriched. Past studies reported some motif variants in reactive arthritis synovial fluid and blood.

This clonotype has a count of ten or more. Its antigen is as yet unknown. TCRdb recomputed calls from the 5' RACE reads with MiXCR, one row per CDR3 protein. The repertoire holds fewer than 250,000 distinct CDR3 sequences, approximately 24% seen once, with 5% to 8% in the top ten. The origin of this receptor is a male donor with ankylosing spondylitis or in good health (not recorded which). The sample comprised blood, either unsorted or a sorted T cell fraction (not recorded which).

CDR3 amino acids: CASSKTDSWARDTQYF. The DNA of the CDR3 is TGCGCCAGCAGCAAGACGGACTCCTGGGCAAGGGATACGCAGTATTTT. J is TRBJ2-3 and V is TRBV5-1, with D possibly matching TRBD2 (5 bases). Trimming shortened V by 4 bases and J by 6 bases, and 21 bases separated the two germline ends. Looked up from germline, CDR1 is SGHRS and CDR2 is YFSETQ. The CDR3 sequence is 16 residues long.